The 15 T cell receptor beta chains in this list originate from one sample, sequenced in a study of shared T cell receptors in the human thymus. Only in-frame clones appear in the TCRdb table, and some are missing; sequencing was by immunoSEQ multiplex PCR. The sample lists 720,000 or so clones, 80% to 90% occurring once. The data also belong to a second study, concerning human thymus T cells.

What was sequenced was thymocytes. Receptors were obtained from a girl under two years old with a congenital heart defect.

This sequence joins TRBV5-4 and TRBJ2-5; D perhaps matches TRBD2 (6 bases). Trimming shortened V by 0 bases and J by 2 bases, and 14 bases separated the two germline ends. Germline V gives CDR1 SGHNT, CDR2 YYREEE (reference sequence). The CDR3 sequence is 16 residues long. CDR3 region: CASSLEASGGQETQYF. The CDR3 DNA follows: TGTGCCAGCAGCTTGGAGGCCTCTGGGGGGCAAGAGACCCAGTACTTC. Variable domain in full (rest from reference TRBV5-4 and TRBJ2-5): ETGVTQSPTHLIKTRGQQVTLRCSSQSGHNTVSWYQQALGQGPQFIFQYYREEENGRGNFPPRFSGLQFPNYSSELNVNALELDDSALYLCASSLEASGGQETQYFGPGTRLLVL.

The CDR3 region is CASSPTGGQSHSPLHF. DNA for the CDR3: TGTGCCAGCAGCCCAACAGGGGGCCAAAGTCATTCACCCCTCCACTTT. The J gene is TRBJ1-6, the V gene TRBV9, with 9 bases matching TRBD1. V gave up 4 bases and J gave up 8 bases; unmatched junction bases: 10. The CDR3 is 16 amino acids. Germline V gene lookup returns CDR1 SGDLS and CDR2 YYNGEE.

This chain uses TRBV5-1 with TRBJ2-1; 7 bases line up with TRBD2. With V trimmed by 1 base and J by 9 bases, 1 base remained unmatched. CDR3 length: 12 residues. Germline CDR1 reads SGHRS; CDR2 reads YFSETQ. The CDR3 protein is CASSLSGAEQFF. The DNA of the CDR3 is TGCGCCAGCAGCTTGAGCGGGGCTGAGCAGTTCTTC.

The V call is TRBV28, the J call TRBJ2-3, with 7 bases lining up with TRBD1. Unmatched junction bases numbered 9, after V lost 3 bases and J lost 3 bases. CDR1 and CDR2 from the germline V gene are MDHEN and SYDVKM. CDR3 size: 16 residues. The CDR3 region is CASSFGVTGPTDTQYF. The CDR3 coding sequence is TGTGCCAGCAGTTTTGGAGTGACAGGGCCTACAGATACGCAGTATTTT.

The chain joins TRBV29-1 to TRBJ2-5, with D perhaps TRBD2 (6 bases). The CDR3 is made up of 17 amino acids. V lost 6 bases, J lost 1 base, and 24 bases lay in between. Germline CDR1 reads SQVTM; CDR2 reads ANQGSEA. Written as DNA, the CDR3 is TGCAGCGTAACGGTCCGTTTAGGGCGGGAACGCCAAGAGACCCAGTACTTC. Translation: CSVTVRLGRERQETQYF.

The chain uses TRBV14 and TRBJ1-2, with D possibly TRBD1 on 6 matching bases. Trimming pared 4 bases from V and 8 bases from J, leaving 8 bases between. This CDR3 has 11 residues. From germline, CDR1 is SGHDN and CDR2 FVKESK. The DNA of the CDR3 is TGTGCCAGCAGCCCAGGGGACGGCTACACCTTC. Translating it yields CASSPGDGYTF.

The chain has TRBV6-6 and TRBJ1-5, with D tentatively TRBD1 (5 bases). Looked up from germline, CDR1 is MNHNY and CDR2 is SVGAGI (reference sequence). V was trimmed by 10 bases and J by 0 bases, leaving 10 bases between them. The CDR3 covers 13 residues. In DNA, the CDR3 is TGTGCCACCGACGGACATAGCAATCAGCCCCAGCATTTT. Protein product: CATDGHSNQPQHF.

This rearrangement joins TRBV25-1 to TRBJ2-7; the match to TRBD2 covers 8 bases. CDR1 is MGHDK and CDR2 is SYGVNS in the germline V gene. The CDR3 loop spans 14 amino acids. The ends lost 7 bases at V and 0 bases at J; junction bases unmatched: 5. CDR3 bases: TGTGCCAGCACCTCGGGAGGGGCCTCCTACGAGCAGTACTTC. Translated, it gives CASTSGGASYEQYF.

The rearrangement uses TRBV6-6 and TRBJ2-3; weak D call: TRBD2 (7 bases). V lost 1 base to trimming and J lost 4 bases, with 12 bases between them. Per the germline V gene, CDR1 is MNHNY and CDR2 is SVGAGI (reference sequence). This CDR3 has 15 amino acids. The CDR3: CASSYFGGPADTQYF. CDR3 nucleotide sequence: TGTGCCAGCAGTTACTTCGGGGGGCCGGCAGATACGCAGTATTTT.

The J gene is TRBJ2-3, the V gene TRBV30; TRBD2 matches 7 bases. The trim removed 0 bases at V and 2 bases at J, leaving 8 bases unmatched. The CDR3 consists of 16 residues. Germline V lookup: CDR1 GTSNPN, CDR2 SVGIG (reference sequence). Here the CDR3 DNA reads TGTGCCTGGAGTGTACCTACTAGCGCTCTCACAGATACGCAGTATTTT. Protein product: CAWSVPTSALTDTQYF.

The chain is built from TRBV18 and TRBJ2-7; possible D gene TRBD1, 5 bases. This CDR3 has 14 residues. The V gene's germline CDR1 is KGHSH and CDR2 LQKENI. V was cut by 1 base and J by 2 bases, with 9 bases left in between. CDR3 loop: CASSPLTAPYEQYF. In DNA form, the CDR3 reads TGTGCCAGCTCACCACTGACAGCCCCCTACGAGCAGTACTTC.

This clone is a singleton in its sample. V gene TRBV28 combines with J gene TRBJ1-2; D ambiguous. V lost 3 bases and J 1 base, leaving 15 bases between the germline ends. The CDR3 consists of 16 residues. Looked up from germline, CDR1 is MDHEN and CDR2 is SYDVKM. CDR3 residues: CASSFSSREDNYGYTF. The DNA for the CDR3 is TGTGCCAGCAGTTTTTCTTCACGTGAGGATAACTATGGCTACACCTTC.

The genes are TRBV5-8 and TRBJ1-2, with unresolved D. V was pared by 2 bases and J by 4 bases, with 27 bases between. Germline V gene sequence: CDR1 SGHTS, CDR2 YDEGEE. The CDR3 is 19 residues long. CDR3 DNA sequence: TGTGCCAGCAGCTTCCCACCCCCCTTTTCGGACCGGGAGGGCTATGGCTACACCTTC. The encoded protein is CASSFPPPFSDREGYGYTF.

The CDR3 bases are TGTGCCAGCAGCTTAGTGGGGGGGCCTAACTATGGCTACACCTTC. This codes for CASSLVGGPNYGYTF. The chain links TRBV11-2 to TRBJ1-2, with D perhaps matching TRBD1 (6 bases). Trimming stripped 1 base from V and 0 bases from J, with 9 bases between. The CDR3 runs to 15 residues. CDR1 is SGHAT, CDR2 FQNNGV, per germline.

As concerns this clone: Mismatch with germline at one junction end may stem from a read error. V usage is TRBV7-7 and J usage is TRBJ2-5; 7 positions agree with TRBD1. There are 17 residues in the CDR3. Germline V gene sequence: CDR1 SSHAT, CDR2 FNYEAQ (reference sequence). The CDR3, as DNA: TGTGCTAGCAGCTTAGAGTTCTACAGGGGCGAGGGGGAGACCCAGTACTTC. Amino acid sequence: CASSLEFYRGEGETQYF.